This is a list of T cell receptor beta chains from one sample in a study of cytomegalovirus exposure and HLA in healthy donors. Generated by immunoSEQ multiplex PCR, the TCRdb table keeps only in-frame clones and is missing some. This table has 130,000 to 150,000 clones, 75% to 80% appearing once. Sequences were obtained from PBMCs. These TCRs come from a woman between 45 and 60 years old in good health and CMV-seronegative. The CDR3 runs from the conserved cysteine through the conserved F or W. The order of the fields is J gene, clone size, D gene, V gene, CDR3 length, CDR3 DNA, CDR3 protein. A D gene is named only where the DNA matches it firmly. Clone size is stated in some rows and not others, as once, few, many or a class when expanded.

>TRBJ2-7|-|-|TRBV10-2|15
TGCGCCAGCAGTGGGGTCGGAAGGGGCTCCTACGAGCAGTACTTC
CASSGVGRGSYEQYF
>TRBJ2-7|-|-|TRBV9|14
TGTGCCAGCAGCGAGGGAATGGGGGGATTCAAGCAGTACTTC
CASSEGMGGFKQYF
>TRBJ2-1|few|TRBD1|TRBV6-4|13
TGTGCCAGCGCCGGGACAGAAAACAATGAGCAGTTCTTC
CASAGTENNEQFF
>TRBJ1-2|-|TRBD1|TRBV27|13
TGTGCCAGCTCCAAGACAGGGTTTTCCGGCTACACCTTC
CASSKTGFSGYTF
>TRBJ1-4|few|TRBD1|TRBV4-3|15
TGCGCCAGCAGCCCAACAGGGGTTGATAATGAAAAACTGTTTTTT
CASSPTGVDNEKLFF
>TRBJ1-1|-|TRBD1|TRBV19|16
TGTGCCAGCGAACCCGTCCAGGGGGGCTTGAACACTGAAGCTTTCTTT
CASEPVQGGLNTEAFF
>TRBJ2-1|-|TRBD1|TRBV5-4|15
TGTGCCAGCAGCCCACGACAGGGTGGCTACAATGAGCAGTTCTTC
CASSPRQGGYNEQFF
>TRBJ2-1|-|TRBD2|TRBV10-1|17
TGCGCCAGCAGTGAACCGAGACTAGCGGGGGCCTACAATGAGCAGTTCTTC
CASSEPRLAGAYNEQFF
>TRBJ2-2|-|-|TRBV6-5|14
TGTGCCAGCACTACGGGCAGGGTCACCGGGGAGCTGTTTTTT
CASTTGRVTGELFF
>TRBJ2-3|-|TRBD2|TRBV4-3|15
TGCGCCAGCAGCCAAGAGACGGGGGGGCCAGATACGCAGTATTTT
CASSQETGGPDTQYF
>TRBJ2-2|-|-|TRBV11-3|15
TGTGCCAGCAGCTTAGGCTCAGGGGGGAGCGGGGAGCTGTTTTTT
CASSLGSGGSGELFF
>TRBJ1-5|-|-|TRBV6-1|14
TGTGCCAGCAGTGTAGCAGGCCGGGGTCAGCCCCAGCATTTT
CASSVAGRGQPQHF
>TRBJ1-6|once|TRBD1|TRBV18|16
TGTGCCAGCTCACCATCCCGACAGGGGGCGACGTCACCCCTCCACTTT
CASSPSRQGATSPLHF
>TRBJ1-6|-|-|TRBV18|16
TGTGCCAGCTCACCAGAGGGAGGGGGGCGAAGTTCACCCCTCCACTTT
CASSPEGGGRSSPLHF
>TRBJ1-6|-|TRBD1|TRBV7-2|14
TGTGCCAGCAGCATCACAGGGGACGATTCACCCCTCCACTTT
CASSITGDDSPLHF
>TRBJ1-1|-|-|TRBV11-3|13
TGTGCCAGCAGCTCGAGGGTGGGATCTGAAGCTTTCTTT
CASSSRVGSEAFF
>TRBJ1-6|-|-|TRBV19|12
TGTGCCAGTAAGAGCTATAATTCACCCCTCCACTTT
CASKSYNSPLHF
>TRBJ1-5|-|TRBD1|TRBV2|15
TGTGCCAGCACCCCTAGGACAGGGGGCAATCAGCCCCAGCATTTT
CASTPRTGGNQPQHF
>TRBJ1-3|-|-|TRBV9|16
TGTGCCAGCAGCGTAGCTGTTACAGCCTCTGGAAACACCATATATTTT
CASSVAVTASGNTIYF
>TRBJ1-1|-|-|TRBV6-1|13
TGTGCCAGCAGAACGGACCCGGGGACTGAAGCTTTCTTT
CASRTDPGTEAFF
>TRBJ2-7|few|-|TRBV9|14
TGTGCCAGCAGCGTAGATTTAGGGGACTACGAGCAGTACTTC
CASSVDLGDYEQYF
>TRBJ1-5|-|-|TRBV18|15
TGTGCCAGCTCACCAGGGCAGTTCCGTGATGGGCCCCAGCATTTT
CASSPGQFRDGPQHF
>TRBJ2-2|-|TRBD2|TRBV9|21
TGTGCCAGCAGCGTATTCCTGGGACTAGCGGGGAACCAACCGAACACCGGGGAGCTGTTTTTT
CASSVFLGLAGNQPNTGELFF
>TRBJ2-2|few|-|TRBV21-1|16
TGTGCCAGCAGCAAAGGGGTAGAGGGGAACACCGGGGAGCTGTTTTTT
CASSKGVEGNTGELFF
>TRBJ2-2|-|-|TRBV19|13
TGTGCCAGTAGTATTCCTACGGCCGGGGAGCTGTTTTTT
CASSIPTAGELFF
>TRBJ1-2|-|TRBD1|TRBV2|14
TGTGCCAGCATTGCGTCGACAGGGGGGTATGGCTACACCTTC
CASIASTGGYGYTF
>TRBJ2-7|-|-|TRBV21-1|15
TGTGCCAGCAGCATCACAGACACTGACTCCTACGAGCAGTACTTC
CASSITDTDSYEQYF
>TRBJ2-1|-|-|TRBV6-5|14
TGTGCCAGCATCAAGCGGTTGGGGGCGAATGAGCAGTTCTTC
CASIKRLGANEQFF
>TRBJ1-5|few|-|TRBV7-9|14
TGTGCCAGCAGCCTCCTGGCATCCAATCAGCCCCAGCATTTT
CASSLLASNQPQHF
>TRBJ2-1|-|-|TRBV7-6|14
TGTGCCAGCAGCTTAGCGCAGGGTTACAATGAGCAGTTCTTC
CASSLAQGYNEQFF
>TRBJ1-3|few|-|TRBV12-5|17
TGTGCTAGTGGTTTGTACACAATCGCTGGCTCTGGAAACACCATATATTTT
CASGLYTIAGSGNTIYF
>TRBJ1-6|-|TRBD1|TRBV9|17
TGTGCCAGCAGCGTCGGGACAGCGACAGGGGATGGTTCACCCCTCCACTTT
CASSVGTATGDGSPLHF
>TRBJ2-7|-|TRBD2|TRBV27|15
TGTGCCAGCAGTTCCCTGCAGCGGGGGATGGGCGAGCAGTACTTC
CASSSLQRGMGEQYF
>TRBJ2-1|-|TRBD1|TRBV10-3|15
TGTGCCATCAGAACCGGGACAGGAGAGAGAGGGGAGCAGTTCTTC
CAIRTGTGERGEQFF
>TRBJ1-5|-|-|TRBV27|16
TGTGCCAGCAGTTTATACAGGGTAGAAGGCAATCAGCCCCAGCATTTT
CASSLYRVEGNQPQHF
>TRBJ2-2|-|-|TRBV2|13
TGTGCAGTTACGACGGGATTGACCGGGGAGCTGTTTTTT
CAVTTGLTGELFF
>TRBJ1-2|-|TRBD1|TRBV28|14
TGTGCCAGCAACTCTGGACAGGGGGTCTATGGCTACACCTTC
CASNSGQGVYGYTF
>TRBJ2-5|-|-|TRBV19|13
TGTGCCAGTAGCAGCAACAGGGAAGAGACCCAGTACTTC
CASSSNREETQYF
>TRBJ2-1|-|-|TRBV6-1|12
TGTGCCAGCAGCGAAACGGTGAATGAGCAGTTCTTC
CASSETVNEQFF
>TRBJ2-7|-|TRBD1|TRBV30|15
TGTGCCTGGAGTGTTCCGGGACAGGGGAAATACGAGCAGTACTTC
CAWSVPGQGKYEQYF
>TRBJ1-4|-|-|TRBV19|14
TGTGCCAGTACTACCAGGGGAGATAATGAAAAACTGTTTTTT
CASTTRGDNEKLFF
>TRBJ1-3|-|-|TRBV6-1|13
TGTGCCAGCAGGGAATACTCTGGAAACACCATATATTTT
CASREYSGNTIYF
>TRBJ2-3|-|-|TRBV5-1|14
TGCGCCAGCAGCCCCCACAGGGTTGCAGATACGCAGTATTTT
CASSPHRVADTQYF
>TRBJ1-5|-|-|TRBV19|15
TGTGCCAGTAGTATAGGCACGGGATCCAGCCAGCCCCAGCATTTT
CASSIGTGSSQPQHF
>TRBJ1-3|once|TRBD1|TRBV7-6|15
TGTGCCAGCATCCCGGGACAGGGGACTGGAAACACCATATATTTT
CASIPGQGTGNTIYF